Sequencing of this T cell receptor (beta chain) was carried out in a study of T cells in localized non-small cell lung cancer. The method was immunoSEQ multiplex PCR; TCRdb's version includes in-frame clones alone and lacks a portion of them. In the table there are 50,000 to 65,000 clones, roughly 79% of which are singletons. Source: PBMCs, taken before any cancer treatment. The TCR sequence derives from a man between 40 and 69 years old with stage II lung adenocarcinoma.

CDR3 DNA: TGCGCCAGCAGCTTGGCCAGACAGTCCGGGGAGCTGTTTTTT. Translating it yields CASSLARQSGELFF. The chain uses TRBV5-1 and TRBJ2-2, with D possibly TRBD1 on 5 matching bases. The CDR3 sequence is 14 residues long. Trimming pared 0 bases from V and 6 bases from J, leaving 9 bases between. Germline CDR1 reads SGHRS; CDR2 reads YFSETQ.